The 8 T cell receptor beta chains below come from one sample, sequenced in a study of early T cells in non-severe SARS-CoV-2 infection. TCRdb redid the calling of the 5' RACE reads with MiXCR, one entry per CDR3 protein. In the table there are tens of thousands of distinct CDR3 sequences, 14% of which are singletons. The sequencing input was whole blood. These receptors all stem from an adult who was a healthcare worker with PCR-confirmed SARS-CoV-2 infection or an uninfected control (not recorded which).

The V and J genes are TRBV29-1 and TRBJ2-5, with 7 bases aligning to TRBD1. With V trimmed by 6 bases and J by 5 bases, 3 bases remained unmatched. Germline values: CDR1 SQVTM, CDR2 ANQGSEA. The CDR3 runs 11 residues. CDR3 sequence (DNA): TGCAGCGTAAAGGACAGGGAGACCCAGTACTTC. This encodes CSVKDRETQYF.

This clonotype was observed a handful of times. The chain employs TRBV10-3 and TRBJ2-7; TRBD1 agrees at 9 bases. After removal of 6 bases from V and 3 bases from J, the junction contained 6 bases not matched to a gene. This CDR3 spans 14 amino acids. Germline lookup yields CDR1 ENHRY and CDR2 SYGVKD. CDR3 sequence reads: CAIRWDRARYEQYF. The CDR3 region has the DNA TGTGCCATCAGGTGGGACAGGGCACGCTACGAGCAGTACTTC.

This clonotype came up a few times. This chain's CDR3 is CASSSNREDTEAFF. For the CDR3, the DNA is TGTGCCAGCAGCTCCAACCGGGAGGACACTGAAGCTTTCTTT. The chain is built from TRBV7-9 and TRBJ1-1; D uncertain. CDR3 length: 14 residues. Trimming removed 4 bases from V and 3 bases from J, with 12 bases in between. Germline assignment: CDR1 SEHNR and CDR2 FQNEAQ (reference sequence).

This clonotype was seen only a few times. Likely a read error: the CDR3 ends without its conserved phenylalanine or tryptophan. The chain recombines TRBV5-1 with TRBJ1-6, with TRBD1 as a possible D gene (5 bases). With 0 bases removed from V and 4 bases from J, the gap between germline ends came to 11 bases. The CDR3 is made up of 16 amino acids. CDR1 is SGHRS and CDR2 is YFSETQ in the germline V gene. Here the CDR3 reads CASSLARDRYNSPLHL. The CDR3 nucleotides read TGCGCCAGCAGCTTGGCCCGGGACCGGTATAATTCACCCCTCCACCTT.

The sample holds a few counts of this clonotype. The chain couples TRBV2 to TRBJ1-6, with D unclear. V lost 4 bases and J lost 0, with 13 bases in between. The germline V gene has CDR1 SNHLY and CDR2 FYNNEI. The CDR3 has 17 residues. The CDR3: CASSGRPVPSYNSPLHF. CDR3 sequence (DNA): TGTGCCAGCAGTGGTCGGCCTGTCCCCTCCTATAATTCACCCCTCCACTTT. Full variable domain (rest looked up from reference TRBV2 and TRBJ1-6): EPEVTQTPSHQVTQMGQEVILRCVPISNHLYFYWYRQILGQKVEFLVSFYNNEISEKSEIFDDQFSVERPDGSNFTLKIRSTKLEDSAMYFCASSGRPVPSYNSPLHFGNGTRLTVT.

The sample holds a few counts of this clonotype. The chain recombines TRBV5-4 with TRBJ2-5; D may be TRBD2 (7 bases). V was shortened by 1 base and J by 4 bases, with 14 bases between the two germline ends. The CDR3 extends over 15 amino acids. Germline assignment: CDR1 SGHNT and CDR2 YYREEE (reference sequence). CDR3: CASSLRPGGVETQYF. The CDR3 coding sequence is TGTGCCAGCAGCTTGCGTCCGGGGGGCGTAGAGACCCAGTACTTC.

This clonotype was detected ten times or more. This sequence joins TRBV7-6 and TRBJ2-1; 9 bases align to TRBD2. The germline gives CDR1 SGHVS, CDR2 FNYEAQ. The V gene end was trimmed by 3 bases and the J gene end by 6 bases; junction bases not matched to a gene: 3. The CDR3 length is 14 residues. The CDR3 sequence: CASSFSGSRNEQFF. For the CDR3, the DNA is TGTGCCAGCAGCTTTAGCGGGAGTCGCAATGAGCAGTTCTTC.

This clonotype was seen at least ten times. The chain recombines TRBV10-2 with TRBJ2-1, with TRBD1 matching over 8 bases. The CDR3 has 11 amino acids. Trimming removed 9 bases from V and 7 bases from J; junction bases left unmatched: 2. Germline-derived CDR1 and CDR2 are WSHSY and SAAADI. The DNA for the CDR3 is TGCGCCAGTAGACAGGGGAATGAGCAGTTCTTC. Amino acid sequence: CASRQGNEQFF.